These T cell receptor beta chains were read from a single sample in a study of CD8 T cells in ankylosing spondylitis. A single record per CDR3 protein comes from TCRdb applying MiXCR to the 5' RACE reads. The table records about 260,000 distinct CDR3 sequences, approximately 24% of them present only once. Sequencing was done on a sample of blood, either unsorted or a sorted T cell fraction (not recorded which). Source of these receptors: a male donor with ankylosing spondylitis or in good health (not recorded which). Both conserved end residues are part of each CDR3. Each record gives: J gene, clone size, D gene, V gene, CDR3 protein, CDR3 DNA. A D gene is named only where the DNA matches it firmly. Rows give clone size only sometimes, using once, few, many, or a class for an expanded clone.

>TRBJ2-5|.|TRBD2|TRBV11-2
CASSPRRGVGETQYF
TGTGCCAGCAGCCCCCGACGGGGGGTGGGAGAGACCCAGTACTTC
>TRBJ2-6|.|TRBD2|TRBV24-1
CATAGRTGANVLTF
TGTGCCACCGCCGGGAGGACTGGGGCCAACGTCCTGACTTTC
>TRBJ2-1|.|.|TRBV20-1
CSPESLGTHYNEQFF
TGCAGTCCGGAAAGTTTGGGGACACACTACAATGAGCAGTTCTTC
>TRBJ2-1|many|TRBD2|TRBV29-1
CSVEGLAGHYNEQFF
TGCAGCGTTGAGGGACTAGCGGGGCACTACAATGAGCAGTTCTTC
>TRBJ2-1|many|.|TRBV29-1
CSVTDAEDEQFF
TGCAGCGTGACAGACGCAGAGGATGAGCAGTTCTTC
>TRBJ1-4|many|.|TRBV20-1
CSAEAVQYEKLFF
TGCAGTGCTGAGGCGGTTCAGTATGAAAAACTGTTTTTT
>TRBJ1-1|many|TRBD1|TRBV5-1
CASSSGQPNTEAFF
TGCGCCAGCAGCTCGGGACAGCCGAACACTGAAGCTTTCTTT
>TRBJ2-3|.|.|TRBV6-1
CAGAGTARTDTQYF
TGTGCCGGCGCGGGGACAGCCCGCACAGATACGCAGTATTTT
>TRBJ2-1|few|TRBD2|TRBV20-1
CSAWGGKAYNEQFF
TGCAGTGCTTGGGGGGGGAAGGCCTACAATGAGCAGTTCTTC
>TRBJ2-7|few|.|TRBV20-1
CSAAALGEPYEQYF
TGCAGTGCCGCGGCCCTTGGAGAGCCGTACGAGCAGTACTTC
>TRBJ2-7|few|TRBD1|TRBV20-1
CSSTQTGPTYEQYF
TGCAGTTCTACACAGACAGGGCCTACCTACGAGCAGTACTTC
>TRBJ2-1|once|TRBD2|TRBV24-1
CATSLTGGASGGGSYNEQFF
TGTGCCACCAGCCTCACGGGTGGGGCTAGCGGGGGGGGCTCCTACAATGAGCAGTTCTTC
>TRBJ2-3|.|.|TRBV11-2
CASSARTVASTDTQYF
TGTGCCAGCAGCGCACGGACAGTCGCTAGCACAGATACGCAGTATTTT
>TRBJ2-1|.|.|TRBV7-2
CASSLVEGGGEQFF
TGTGCCAGCAGCTTAGTAGAGGGAGGAGGTGAGCAGTTCTTC
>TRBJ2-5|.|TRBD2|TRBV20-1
CSAETSGEETQYF
TGCAGTGCTGAGACTAGCGGGGAAGAGACCCAGTACTTC
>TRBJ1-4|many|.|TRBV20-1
CSARGGRAEKLFF
TGCAGTGCTAGGGGGGGGCGAGCGGAAAAACTGTTTTTT
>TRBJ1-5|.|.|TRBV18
CASSPSGGGNQPQHF
TGTGCCAGCTCACCCTCGGGGGGAGGCAATCAGCCCCAGCATTTT
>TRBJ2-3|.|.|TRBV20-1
CSARPGRDPDTQYF
TGCAGTGCAAGACCCGGCCGGGACCCAGATACGCAGTATTTT
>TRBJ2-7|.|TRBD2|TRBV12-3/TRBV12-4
CASSRTSGPYEQYF
TGTGCCAGCAGCAGGACTAGCGGACCCTACGAGCAGTACTTC
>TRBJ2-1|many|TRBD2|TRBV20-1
CSARSLAGGPVSYNEQFF
TGCAGTGCTAGATCGCTAGCGGGGGGGCCAGTCTCCTACAATGAGCAGTTCTTC
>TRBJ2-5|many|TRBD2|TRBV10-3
CAISGTGGEETQYF
TGTGCCATCAGTGGAACGGGGGGGGAAGAGACCCAGTACTTC
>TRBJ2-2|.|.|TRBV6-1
CASGPGPGTGELFF
TGTGCCAGCGGGCCGGGGCCGGGGACCGGGGAGCTGTTTTTT
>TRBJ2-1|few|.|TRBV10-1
CASSESPGERRNEQFF
TGCGCCAGCAGTGAGTCGCCAGGGGAGAGAAGAAATGAGCAGTTCTTC
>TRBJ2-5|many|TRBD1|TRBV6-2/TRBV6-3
CASRSGGVGETQYF
TGTGCCAGCAGATCAGGGGGTGTAGGAGAGACCCAGTACTTC
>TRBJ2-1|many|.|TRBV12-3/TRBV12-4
CASSLNGDPSTYNEQFF
TGTGCCAGCAGTTTAAACGGGGATCCGTCTACCTACAATGAGCAGTTCTTC
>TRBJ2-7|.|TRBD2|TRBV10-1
CASSDPAGKYEQYF
TGCGCCAGCAGTGATCCAGCGGGGAAGTACGAGCAGTACTTC
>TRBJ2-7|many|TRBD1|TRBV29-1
CSALTGAYEQYF
TGCAGCGCTTTAACAGGGGCCTACGAGCAGTACTTC
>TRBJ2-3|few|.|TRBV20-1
CSARLGGDTQYF
TGCAGTGCTAGGCTAGGGGGAGATACGCAGTATTTT